The next 10 T cell receptor beta chains were all read from a single sample in a study of blood T cell repertoires in COVID-19. Profiled with immunoSEQ multiplex PCR; TCRdb holds only in-frame clones, not every one. The sample lists some 140,000 clones, just under 85% seen once, with about 29% in the top ten. The specimen sequenced was peripheral blood. The source is a woman aged 55-70 years with acute or convalescent COVID-19.

This clone was observed a handful of times. V and J are TRBV28 and TRBJ1-6; tentative D call: TRBD1 (6 bases). Per germline, CDR1 MDHEN and CDR2 SYDVKM. V lost 6 bases and J lost 8, with 11 bases in between. The CDR3 has 13 residues. The chain's CDR3 is CASSPGGYSPLHF. Here the CDR3 DNA reads TGTGCCAGCAGCCCGGGGGGCTATTCACCCCTCCACTTT. Together with reference TRBV28 and TRBJ1-6, the CDR3 gives the full variable domain: DVKVTQSSRYLVKRTGEKVFLECVQDMDHENMFWYRQDPGLGLRLIYFSYDVKMKEKGDIPEGYSVSREKKERFSLILESASTNQTSMYLCASSPGGYSPLHFGNGTRLTVT.

The chain links TRBV11-2 to TRBJ2-7, with D maybe TRBD2 (6 bases). The CDR3 is 13 residues long. V was shortened by 4 bases and J by 5 bases, with 12 bases between the two germline ends. Looked up from germline, CDR1 is SGHAT and CDR2 is FQNNGV. The CDR3: CASSSTWGDEQYF. Written as DNA, the CDR3 is TGTGCCAGCAGCTCGACCTGGGGGGACGAGCAGTACTTC.

V gene TRBV30 combines with J gene TRBJ2-2, with a weak D call TRBD2 (5 bases). The germline gives CDR1 GTSNPN, CDR2 SVGIG (reference sequence). V lost 1 base and J 6 bases, leaving 15 bases between the germline ends. The CDR3 has 15 residues. CDR3 amino acids: CAWSEGAVIPGELFF. CDR3 DNA: TGTGCCTGGAGTGAGGGAGCAGTAATACCCGGGGAGCTGTTTTTT.

This rearrangement joins TRBV9 to TRBJ1-1, with D unresolved. This CDR3 comprises 15 residues. Trimming removed 2 bases from V and 1 base from J, with 12 bases in between. Germline CDR1 and CDR2: SGDLS and YYNGEE. CDR3 DNA sequence: TGTGCCAGCAGCGTCCTGCCTGGGAGGAACACTGAAGCTTTCTTT. Protein sequence: CASSVLPGRNTEAFF.

The J gene is TRBJ2-5, the V gene TRBV24-1; a weak D match, TRBD2 (6 bases). Germline V CDR1 and CDR2: KGHDR, SFDVKD. CDR3 length: 16 amino acids. The V gene lost 2 bases and the J gene lost 5 bases, with 17 bases spanning the gap. CDR3: CATSDSTSSGFETQYF. The CDR3 DNA reads TGTGCCACCAGTGATTCAACGTCGAGCGGGTTTGAGACCCAGTACTTC.

This clone was observed a few times. The chain links TRBV30 to TRBJ1-2, with a possible D match to TRBD1 (6 bases). Between the trimmed V and J ends, which lost 3 bases and 4 bases, there was a span of 12 bases. This CDR3 region has 13 residues. CDR1 and CDR2 (germline): GTSNPN, SVGIG (reference sequence). The DNA of the CDR3 is TGTGCCTGGAGGCTCCGGGACACCTATGGCTACACCTTC. Translating gives CAWRLRDTYGYTF.

This clone was found once. This chain uses TRBV7-3 with TRBJ2-1; tentative D call: TRBD1 (6 bases). CDR1 is SGHTA, CDR2 FQGTGA, per germline. Trimming removed 2 bases from V and 9 bases from J, with 14 bases in between. CDR3 size: 14 residues. The CDR3 is CASSLGGSQREQFF. The CDR3, as DNA: TGTGCCAGCAGCTTAGGGGGCAGCCAGCGTGAGCAGTTCTTC.

The J gene is TRBJ1-6, the V gene TRBV3-1 (or the pseudogene TRBV3-2); 9 bases agree with TRBD1. CDR3 length: 15 amino acids. Trimming took 4 bases from V and 9 from J; bases not matched to a gene: 7. In germline, CDR1 is LGHDT, CDR2 YNNKEL (reference sequence). The CDR3 DNA reads as TGTGCCAGCAGCCCCCTTACAGGGGGCATTTCACCCCTCCACTTT. It translates to CASSPLTGGISPLHF.

The V gene is TRBV19, the J gene TRBJ1-4, with TRBD1 as a possible D gene (6 bases). Germline-derived CDR1 and CDR2 are LNHDA and SQIVND (reference sequence). The CDR3 has 15 residues. Trimming removed 3 bases from V and 1 base from J, with 9 bases in between. The CDR3 loop reads CASSMGGLTNEKLFF. In nucleotides, the CDR3 is TGTGCCAGTAGTATGGGGGGGCTAACTAATGAAAAACTGTTTTTT.

The rearrangement uses TRBV18 and TRBJ2-2; D is perhaps TRBD1 (5 bases). Germline-derived CDR1 and CDR2 are KGHSH and LQKENI. The CDR3 is made up of 15 amino acids. Trimming pared 1 base from V and 7 bases from J, leaving 13 bases between. This CDR3 is CASSPLPGSGGELFF. CDR3 in DNA: TGTGCCAGCTCACCACTTCCAGGGTCGGGCGGGGAGCTGTTTTTT. Complete variable domain (other parts from reference TRBV18 and TRBJ2-2): NAGVMQNPRHLVRRRGQEARLRCSPMKGHSHVYWYRQLPEEGLKFMVYLQKENIIDESGMPKERFSAEFPKEGPSILRIQQVVRGDSAAYFCASSPLPGSGGELFFGEGSRLTVL.